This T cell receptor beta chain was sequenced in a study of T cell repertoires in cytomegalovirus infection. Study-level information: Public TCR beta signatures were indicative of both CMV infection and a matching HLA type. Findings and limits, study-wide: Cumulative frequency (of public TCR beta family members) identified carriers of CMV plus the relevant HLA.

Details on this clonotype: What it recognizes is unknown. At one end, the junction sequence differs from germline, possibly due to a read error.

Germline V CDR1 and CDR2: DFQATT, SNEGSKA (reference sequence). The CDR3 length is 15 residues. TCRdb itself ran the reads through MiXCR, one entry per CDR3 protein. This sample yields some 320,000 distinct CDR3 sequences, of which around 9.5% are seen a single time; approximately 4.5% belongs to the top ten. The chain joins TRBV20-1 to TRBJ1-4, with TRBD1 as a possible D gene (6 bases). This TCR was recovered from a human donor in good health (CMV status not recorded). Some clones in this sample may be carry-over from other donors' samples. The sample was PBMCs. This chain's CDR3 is CSARGTGQIDEKLIF. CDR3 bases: TGCAGTGCTAGGGGAACAGGACAGATAGATGAAAAACTGATTTTT.